This T cell receptor beta chain was obtained from a study of early T cells in non-severe SARS-CoV-2 infection. Whole-study context: Sequencing targeted bulk RNA from unsorted whole blood, leaving chains unpaired.

As concerns this clonotype: Antigen specificity is unknown.

Deletions cut 4 bases from V and 3 bases from J, with 4 bases between. CDR3 length equals 12 residues. Each cDNA molecule carried a unique molecular identifier. TCRdb called the 5' RACE reads again in MiXCR, with one record for every CDR3 protein. The sample lists around 100,000 distinct CDR3 sequences; 13% were seen once. Study-wide findings and caveats: Comparison of clonotypes with VDJdb favored anti-spike CD8 responses while missing private and CD4 specificities.

Material: whole blood. This TCR was recovered from an adult who was a healthcare worker with PCR-confirmed SARS-CoV-2 infection or an uninfected control (not recorded which). This chain joins TRBV12-3 or TRBV12-4 and TRBJ1-5; no definite D call. CDR3 sequence (DNA): TGTGCCAGCAGTTCGTACAATCAGCCCCAGCATTTT. This gives the protein CASSSYNQPQHF.